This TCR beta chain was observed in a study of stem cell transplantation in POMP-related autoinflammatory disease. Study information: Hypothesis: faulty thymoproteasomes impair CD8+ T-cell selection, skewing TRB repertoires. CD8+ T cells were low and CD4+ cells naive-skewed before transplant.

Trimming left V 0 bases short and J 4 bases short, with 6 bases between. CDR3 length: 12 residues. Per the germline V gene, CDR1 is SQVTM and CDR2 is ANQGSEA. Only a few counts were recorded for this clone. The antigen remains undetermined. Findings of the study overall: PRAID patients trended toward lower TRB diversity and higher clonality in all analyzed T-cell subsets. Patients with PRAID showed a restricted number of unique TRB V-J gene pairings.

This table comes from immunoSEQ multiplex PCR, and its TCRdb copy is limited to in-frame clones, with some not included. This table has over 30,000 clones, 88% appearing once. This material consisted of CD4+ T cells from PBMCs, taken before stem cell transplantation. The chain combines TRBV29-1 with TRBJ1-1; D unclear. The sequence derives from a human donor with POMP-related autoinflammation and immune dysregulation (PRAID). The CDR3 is CSVEDGFTEAFF. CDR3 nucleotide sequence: TGCAGCGTTGAAGATGGATTCACTGAAGCTTTCTTT.